Here is one T cell receptor beta chain with its context. Its antigen is unknown. No much larger clonotype is one base removed from it; base qualities were not supplied. Trimming costs V 2 bases and J 3 bases, and their ends lie 11 bases apart. Per the germline V gene, SGHRS is the CDR1 and YFSETQ is the CDR2. Its CDR3 holds 15 amino acids, cysteine through phenylalanine. The kept DNA is CDR3 alone, 45 bases in frame from the first base. Whole blood was collected in K2EDTA tubes by collaborating institutions according to the institutions' own protocols. For TCRbeta analysis, collaborators shipped samples as frozen whole blood, isolated PBMCs, or DNA extracted from either of those sample types. TCRbeta CDR3 regions were amplified from genomic DNA by means of the immunoSEQ Assay, a bias-controlled multiplex PCR. The paper's processing steps were these. Nucleated cell counts per sample were estimated from amplification of reference gene primers within the assay. Sequence reads were collapsed and filtered to measure the absolute abundance of every unique TCRbeta CDR3 rearrangement. For each sample, productive Simpson clonality was calculated by taking the square root of Simpson's diversity index across productive rearrangements. In TCRdb, the immuneACCESS table is reduced to in-frame sequences with V and J assigned. These tables do not hold every clone; where another copy was compared, an unresolved V gene accounts for under half, and the others remain unexplained. The V and J calls and clone size are taken from that table; D and trimming were inferred from the DNA. This sample has 35,000 to 55,000 clones in its table, and approximately 89% of those were observed once. Over 3.5% of the sample lies in the top ten.

The data originate from a study of blood T cell repertoires in COVID-19 (TCRdb year 2020). For context, the study as a whole: Samples covering the acute and convalescent phases of COVID-19 were provided by collaborators in the United States, Italy and Spain. The prospective study material was composed of cDNA or gDNA derived from T cells, B-cell-depleted T cells, or PBMCs. The dataset comprised deeply sampled blood TCRbeta repertoires from subjects exposed to, actively infected with, or recovered from COVID-19. The repertoires were released in a freely available public database meant as a resource for research on the immune response to SARS-CoV-2. The samples were drawn from the first 160 participants of the ongoing ImmuneRACE study and from about 1,200 subjects provided by 6 global collaborators. Sample metadata almost always included a de-identified subject ID, COVID-19 status, age in years and sex. Where available, HLA class I and class II types were taken from metadata supplied by the sample provider and were not determined by assay-based typing.

Broader findings and caveats from the paper: The quantity of clinical and demographic metadata differed by source and by participant and was supplied without curation.

This TCR was recovered from a human donor in a cohort sampled during active COVID-19. The rearrangement combines TRBV5-1 with TRBJ1-4, with the D gene call left open. The specimen sequenced was peripheral blood. The CDR3 protein sequence reads: CASSFEAAANEKLFF. The nucleotide sequence reads as follows: TGCGCCAGCAGCTTCGAGGCCGCCGCTAATGAAAAACTGTTTTTT.